Listed here is a single T cell receptor beta chain. Its antigen is as yet unknown. The V gene end was trimmed by 5 bases and the J gene end by 8 bases; junction bases not matched to a gene: 8. This CDR3 is built from 14 residues. The entry originates in a study of identical twins. Study findings and constraints: There is a chance that invariant MAIT and iNKT cells partially muddied zero-insertion analyses. The study found excess low generation probability among twin-shared out-of-frame alpha sequences.

It was template switching that added a universal primer site, and there were unique molecular identifiers on the cDNA. TCRdb reanalysed the 5' RACE reads using MiXCR and keeps one entry per CDR3 protein. The repertoire has some 1,600,000 distinct CDR3 sequences, around a third of them found once; the top ten carry around 0.25%. The chain recombines TRBV12-3 or TRBV12-4 with TRBJ2-1, with TRBD2 matching over 8 bases. Sample: cord blood. The TCR originated in a newborn girl in good health. The CDR3 bases are TGTGCCAGCAGTCCGGGACTAGTGGGCGATGAGCAGTTCTTC. This codes for CASSPGLVGDEQFF.